This passage covers 25 T cell receptor beta chains from one sample sequenced in a study of monozygotic twins with inflammatory bowel disease. One entry per CDR3 protein, without DNA, is what TCRdb gives after re-calling the 5' RACE reads. The table counts fewer than 350,000 distinct CDR3 sequences; approximately 2% lies in the top ten. The sample consisted of blood. The receptors stem from a human donor with ulcerative colitis or Crohn's disease, or a healthy co-twin of an affected twin (not recorded which).

V usage is TRBV4-2 and J usage is TRBJ2-6; TCRdb calls TRBD1, which cannot be checked without DNA. Germline V lookup: CDR1 LGHNA, CDR2 YNFKEQ. This CDR3 has 16 amino acids. CDR3 amino acids: CASSQDMGGVNNVLTF.

This sequence joins TRBV9 and TRBJ2-1; TCRdb indicates TRBD1, and absent DNA this call remains unverified. The germline gives CDR1 SGDLS, CDR2 YYNGEE. This CDR3 contains 16 residues. The CDR3 reads CASSAYGTHFRDEQFF.

The V call is TRBV9, the J call TRBJ2-1. This CDR3 contains 17 residues. Germline CDR1 SGDLS, CDR2 YYNGEE. The CDR3 here is CASSVADQAGLYNEQFF.

The rearrangement uses TRBV11-2 and TRBJ2-5; the TRBD1 assignment by TCRdb is unverifiable without DNA. Germline CDR1 and CDR2: SGHAT and FQNNGV. This CDR3 comprises 14 residues. The CDR3 loop reads CASSSQDVGETQYF.

The V call is TRBV4-2, the J call TRBJ1-5. From germline, CDR1 is LGHNA and CDR2 YNFKEQ. The CDR3 length is 15 residues. CDR3 in amino acids: CASSPSVSAYQPQHF.

The chain is built from TRBV29-1 and TRBJ2-3; TCRdb indicates TRBD1, and absent DNA this call remains unverified. This CDR3 is 16 amino acids long. CDR1 is SQVTM, CDR2 ANQGSEA, per germline. CDR3 amino acids: CSVYRVGGLRSDTQYF.

The V call is TRBV20-1, the J call TRBJ1-1; TCRdb's D gene call, TRBD1, goes unchecked for lack of DNA. Germline CDR1 and CDR2: DFQATT and SNEGSKA (reference sequence). This CDR3 region has 13 residues. This CDR3 reads CSAPRGGNTEAFF.

The chain employs TRBV6-5 and TRBJ2-5. The CDR3 extends over 16 amino acids. Per germline, CDR1 MNHEY and CDR2 SVGAGI. Here the CDR3 reads CASSYSTSGRQETQYF.

The chain employs TRBV11-2 and TRBJ2-7; the TRBD2 assignment by TCRdb is unverifiable without DNA. Germline CDR1 and CDR2: SGHAT and FQNNGV. The CDR3 has 15 amino acids. The CDR3 here is CASTTPGLASYEQYF.

The rearrangement links TRBV20-1 to TRBJ2-5; TCRdb's D call of TRBD1 is untestable without DNA. CDR1 is DFQATT, CDR2 SNEGSKA, per germline (reference sequence). The CDR3 covers 13 residues. CDR3 loop: CSARESSSGAQYF.

The rearrangement uses TRBV7-2 and TRBJ1-6. CDR1 SGHTA and CDR2 FQGNSA come from the germline V gene. This CDR3 has 17 residues. Here the CDR3 reads CASSQDRYSGNNSPLHF.

The chain uses TRBV18 and TRBJ2-1; with no DNA, the TCRdb D assignment of TRBD1 cannot be verified. Germline CDR1 and CDR2: KGHSH and LQKENI. CDR3 length: 16 residues. The CDR3 sequence: CASSPWVRGPENEQFF. The whole variable domain, filled in from reference TRBV18 and TRBJ2-1, reads NAGVMQNPRHLVRRRGQEARLRCSPMKGHSHVYWYRQLPEEGLKFMVYLQKENIIDESGMPKERFSAEFPKEGPSILRIQQVVRGDSAAYFCASSPWVRGPENEQFFGPGTRLTVL.

The chain couples TRBV3-1 to TRBJ2-1; TCRdb calls TRBD1, which cannot be checked without DNA. Germline CDR1 and CDR2: LGHDT and YNNKEL (reference sequence). This CDR3 region has 14 residues. The CDR3 here is CASTRQGFFNEQFF.

This chain connects TRBV7-2 to TRBJ2-5; no DNA is available, so the TRBD2 call from TCRdb remains unchecked. The CDR3 covers 17 residues. Germline V gene sequence: CDR1 SGHTA, CDR2 FQGNSA. CDR3 protein: CASTPTSGGSYQETQYF.

The V gene is TRBV28, the J gene TRBJ2-7; TCRdb proposes TRBD1, but this gene call is untestable without DNA. The germline gives CDR1 MDHEN, CDR2 SYDVKM. The CDR3 length is 14 residues. CDR3 region: CASTSGTGPYEQYF.

This chain's CDR3 is CASSLQGLAEGEQFF. The J gene is TRBJ2-1, the V gene TRBV7-2; the TRBD2 assignment by TCRdb is unverifiable without DNA. CDR1 SGHTA and CDR2 FQGNSA come from the germline V gene. The CDR3 has 15 residues.

V usage is TRBV5-1 and J usage is TRBJ2-2; there is no DNA to check the TCRdb D call of TRBD1. From germline, CDR1 is SGHRS and CDR2 YFSETQ. The CDR3 totals 16 residues. The CDR3 reads CASRDRGPTNTGELFF. The full variable domain, in which reference TRBV5-1 and TRBJ2-2 provide the parts outside the CDR3, is KAGVTQTPRYLIKTRGQQVTLSCSPISGHRSVSWYQQTPGQGLQFLFEYFSETQRNKGNFPGRFSGRQFSNSRSEMNVSTLELGDSALYLCASRDRGPTNTGELFFGEGSRLTVL.

The chain links TRBV4-3 to TRBJ1-4; with no DNA, the TCRdb D assignment of TRBD1 cannot be verified. Germline CDR1 is LGHNA and CDR2 is YSLEER. The CDR3 has 15 residues. The CDR3 is CASSLGGGARGKLFF.

The chain carries TRBV20-1 and TRBJ2-5; TCRdb designates TRBD2, a call that cannot be tested without DNA. Germline CDR1 DFQATT, CDR2 SNEGSKA (reference sequence). CDR3 length: 14 residues. This chain's CDR3 is CSASPEDPRETQYF.

The chain couples TRBV5-5 to TRBJ1-2; TCRdb outputs TRBD1, but without DNA this stays unchecked. The germline V gene encodes CDR1 SGHKS and CDR2 YYEKEE (reference sequence). CDR3 length: 13 residues. The CDR3 spells CASSATGGYGYTF.

The chain joins TRBV19 to TRBJ2-3; TCRdb names TRBD2, which stays unverified in the absence of DNA. There are 13 residues in the CDR3. Germline-derived CDR1 and CDR2 are LNHDA and SQIVND (reference sequence). CDR3 loop: CASKARDIDTQYF.

The gene calls are TRBV6-1 and TRBJ2-1; no DNA is available, so the TRBD2 call from TCRdb remains unchecked. Germline V gene lookup returns CDR1 MNHNS and CDR2 SASEGT. The CDR3 spans 16 residues. Here the CDR3 reads CASRNSPAGHYNEQFF.

The genes are TRBV12-5 and TRBJ2-7; the TCRdb D gene call, TRBD1, has no DNA to confirm it. The CDR3 loop spans 12 amino acids. CDR1 is LGHNT and CDR2 is FRNRAP in the germline V gene. The CDR3 here is CASGLQGSEQYF.

J is TRBJ2-5 and V is TRBV4-1; the D call of TRBD2 rests on TCRdb alone, since no DNA is present to check it. The germline V gene encodes CDR1 MGHRA and CDR2 YSYEKL. This CDR3 contains 15 residues. The CDR3 here is CASSQERGPLETQYF.

The chain uses TRBV28 and TRBJ2-3; TCRdb gives TRBD2 as the D gene, but with no DNA this cannot be confirmed. The CDR3 has 18 residues. Germline CDR1 and CDR2: MDHEN and SYDVKM. The CDR3 is CASSLRPRTSGGTDTQYF.